This T cell receptor (beta chain) was observed in a study of shared clonotypes between healthy human individuals. Findings of the study overall: Clonotype sharing among donors was thought likely to change with sequencing depth. Sharing across several donors was seen in 4% to 5.5% of naive CD4 clonotypes.

Measured with immunoSEQ multiplex PCR; TCRdb has only the in-frame clones, and not every one. The table has some 2,000,000 clones, 90% to 95% seen once; the top ten hold 0.13%. Germline CDR1 and CDR2: MDHEN and SYDVKM. CDR3 length equals 15 residues. V was pared by 5 bases and J by 3 bases, with 6 bases of the junction left unmatched. A word on this clone: Its antigen remains unknown.

The clonotype comes from a man aged 18 to 29 in good health. V and J are TRBV28 and TRBJ1-4; 7 nucleotides agree with TRBD1. Sequencing was performed on naive CD4+ T cells sorted from blood. Subset denoted: CD45RA+ positively selected. The CDR3 sequence: CASSTSGGANEKLFF. DNA of the CDR3: TGTGCCAGCAGTACTTCAGGGGGGGCTAATGAAAAACTGTTTTTT.